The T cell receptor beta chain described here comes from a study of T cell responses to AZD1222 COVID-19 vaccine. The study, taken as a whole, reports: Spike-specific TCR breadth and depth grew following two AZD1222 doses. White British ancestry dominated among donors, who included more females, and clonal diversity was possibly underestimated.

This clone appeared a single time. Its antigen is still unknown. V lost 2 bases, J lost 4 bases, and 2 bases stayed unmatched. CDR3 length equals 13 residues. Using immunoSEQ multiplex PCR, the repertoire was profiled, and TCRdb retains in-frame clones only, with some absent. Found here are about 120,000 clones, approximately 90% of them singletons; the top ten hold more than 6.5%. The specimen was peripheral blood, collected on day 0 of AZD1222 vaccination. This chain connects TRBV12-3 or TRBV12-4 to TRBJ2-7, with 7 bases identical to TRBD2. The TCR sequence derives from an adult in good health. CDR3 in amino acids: CASSLLGGYEQYF. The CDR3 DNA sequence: TGTGCCAGCAGTTTATTGGGGGGGTACGAGCAGTACTTC.